The source of this TCR beta chain is a study of T cells in Graves' hyperthyroidism and ophthalmopathy. Enrolled ophthalmopathy patients presented with a Clinical Activity Score of at least 3, a NOSPECS grade of at least 4, and disease duration under 3 months. The diagnostic basis comprised clinical symptoms, serum thyroxine and TRAb, thyroid ultrasound and orbital computed tomography. This clonotype was observed a handful of times. Germline assignment: CDR1 KGHDR and CDR2 SFDVKD. Trimming cost V 3 bases and J 0 bases, with 11 bases left between them. CDR3 length equals 15 residues. Regions amplified from RNA transcripts were the TCR beta CDR3 regions. In the first-round RT-PCR of the TCR CDR3, the HTBI primer set was used. TCRdb redid the calling of the multiplex PCR reads with MiXCR, one entry per CDR3 protein. The table has 400,000 to 500,000 distinct CDR3 sequences, under 15% seen once.

Sequences were obtained from blood. The chain joins TRBV24-1 to TRBJ2-7; a weak D match, TRBD2 (5 bases). The clonotype was recovered from a man aged 18 to 29 with Graves' ophthalmopathy. The CDR3 sequence is CATSDKNSDSYEQYF. CDR3 coding DNA: TGTGCCACCAGTGATAAGAATAGCGACTCCTACGAGCAGTACTTC.